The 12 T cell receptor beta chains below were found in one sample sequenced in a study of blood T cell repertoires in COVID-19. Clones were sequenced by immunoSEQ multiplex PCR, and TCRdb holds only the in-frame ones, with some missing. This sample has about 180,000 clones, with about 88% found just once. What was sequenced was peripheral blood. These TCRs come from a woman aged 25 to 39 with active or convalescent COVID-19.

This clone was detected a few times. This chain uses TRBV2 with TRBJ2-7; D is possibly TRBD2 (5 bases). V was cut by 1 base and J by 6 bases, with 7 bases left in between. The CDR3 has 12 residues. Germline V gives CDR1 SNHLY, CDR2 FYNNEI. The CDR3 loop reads CASSEGGIEQYF. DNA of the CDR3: TGTGCCAGCAGTGAAGGAGGGATCGAGCAGTACTTC.

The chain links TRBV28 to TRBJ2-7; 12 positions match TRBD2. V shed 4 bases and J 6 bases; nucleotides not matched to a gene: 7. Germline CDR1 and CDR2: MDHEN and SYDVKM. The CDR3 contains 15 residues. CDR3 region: CASSSWTSGTREQYF. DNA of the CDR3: TGTGCCAGCAGTTCCTGGACTAGCGGGACCCGCGAGCAGTACTTC. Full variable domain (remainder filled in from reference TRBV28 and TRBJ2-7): DVKVTQSSRYLVKRTGEKVFLECVQDMDHENMFWYRQDPGLGLRLIYFSYDVKMKEKGDIPEGYSVSREKKERFSLILESASTNQTSMYLCASSSWTSGTREQYFGPGTRLTVT.

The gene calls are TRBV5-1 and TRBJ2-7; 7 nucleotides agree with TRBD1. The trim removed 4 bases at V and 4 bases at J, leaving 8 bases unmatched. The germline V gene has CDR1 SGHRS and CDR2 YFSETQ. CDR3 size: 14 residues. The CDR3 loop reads CASSPGTDSYEQYF. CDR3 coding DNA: TGCGCCAGCAGCCCCGGGACAGACAGTTACGAGCAGTACTTC.

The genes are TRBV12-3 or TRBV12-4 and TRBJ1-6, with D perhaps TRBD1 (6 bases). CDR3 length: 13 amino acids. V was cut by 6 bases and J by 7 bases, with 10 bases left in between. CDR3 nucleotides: TGTGCCAGCAGACCCGGACAGAATTCACCCCTCCACTTT. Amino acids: CASRPGQNSPLHF.

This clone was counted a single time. CDR3 sequence reads: CSVGGQGATYEQYF. Here the CDR3 DNA reads TGCAGCGTTGGGGGCCAGGGGGCAACCTACGAGCAGTACTTC. The chain links TRBV29-1 to TRBJ2-7; 8 bases map to TRBD1. The CDR3 consists of 14 residues. Trimming cost V 4 bases and J 2 bases; bases outside gene matches: 7. The germline V gene has CDR1 SQVTM and CDR2 ANQGSEA.

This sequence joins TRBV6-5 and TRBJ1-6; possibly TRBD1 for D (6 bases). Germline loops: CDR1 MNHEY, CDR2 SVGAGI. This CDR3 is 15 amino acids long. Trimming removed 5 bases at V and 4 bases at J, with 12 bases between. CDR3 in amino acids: CASSRGTHYNSPLHF. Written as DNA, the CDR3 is TGTGCCAGCAGTAGGGGGACACATTATAATTCACCCCTCCACTTT.

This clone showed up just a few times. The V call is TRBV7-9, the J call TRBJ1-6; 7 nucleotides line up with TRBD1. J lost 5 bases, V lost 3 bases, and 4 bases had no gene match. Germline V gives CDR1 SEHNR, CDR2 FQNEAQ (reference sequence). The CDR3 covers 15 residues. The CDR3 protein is CASSLMGTDNSPLHF. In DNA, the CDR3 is TGTGCCAGCAGCTTGATGGGGACAGATAATTCACCCCTCCACTTT.

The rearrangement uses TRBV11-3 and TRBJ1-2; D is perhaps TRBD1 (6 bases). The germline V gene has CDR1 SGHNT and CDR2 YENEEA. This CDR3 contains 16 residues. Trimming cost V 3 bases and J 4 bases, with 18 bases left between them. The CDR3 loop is CASSFRDKNLPYGYTF. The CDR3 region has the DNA TGTGCCAGCAGCTTCCGGGACAAAAACCTTCCCTATGGCTACACCTTC. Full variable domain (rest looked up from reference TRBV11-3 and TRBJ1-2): EAGVVQSPRYKIIEKKQPVAFWCNPISGHNTLYWYLQNLGQGPELLIRYENEEAVDDSQLPKDRFSAERLKGVDSTLKIQPAELGDSAVYLCASSFRDKNLPYGYTFGSGTRLTVV.

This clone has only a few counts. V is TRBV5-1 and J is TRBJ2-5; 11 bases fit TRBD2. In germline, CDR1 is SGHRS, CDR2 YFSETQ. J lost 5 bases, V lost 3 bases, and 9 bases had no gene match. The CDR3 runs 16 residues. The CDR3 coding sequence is TGCGCCAGCAGCTATATTAGCGGGGGGGCCGGGGAGACCCAGTACTTC. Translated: CASSYISGGAGETQYF.

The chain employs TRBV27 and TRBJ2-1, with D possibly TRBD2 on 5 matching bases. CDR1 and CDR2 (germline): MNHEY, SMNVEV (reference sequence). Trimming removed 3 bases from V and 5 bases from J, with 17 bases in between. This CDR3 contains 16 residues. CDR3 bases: TGTGCCAGCAGTTTCGGCAGTTTTGAGGGTAACAATGAGCAGTTCTTC. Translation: CASSFGSFEGNNEQFF.

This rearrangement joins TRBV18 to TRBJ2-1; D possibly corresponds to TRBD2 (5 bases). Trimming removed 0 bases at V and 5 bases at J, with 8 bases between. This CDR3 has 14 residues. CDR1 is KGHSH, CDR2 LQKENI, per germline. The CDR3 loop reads CASSPPGGDNEQFF. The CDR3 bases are TGTGCCAGCTCACCACCAGGAGGAGACAATGAGCAGTTCTTC.

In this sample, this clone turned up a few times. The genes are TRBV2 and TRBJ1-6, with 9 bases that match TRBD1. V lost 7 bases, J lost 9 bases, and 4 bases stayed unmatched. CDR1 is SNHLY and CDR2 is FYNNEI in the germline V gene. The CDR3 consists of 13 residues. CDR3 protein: CASTGQGRSPLHF. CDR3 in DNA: TGTGCCAGCACGGGACAGGGCCGTTCACCCCTCCACTTT.